Presented here are 11 T cell receptor beta chains from one specimen sequenced in a study of cytomegalovirus exposure and HLA in healthy donors. PCR amplification relied on 60 Vbeta primers (plus 13 Jbeta primers). Using immunoSEQ multiplex PCR, the repertoire was profiled, and TCRdb retains in-frame clones only, with some absent. The sample includes 97,000 or so clones, approximately 87% of them seen just once. Sequences were obtained from PBMCs. The receptors originated from a man between 40 and 49 years old in good health and CMV-seronegative.

J is TRBJ1-2 and V is TRBV29-1, with D perhaps matching TRBD1 (6 bases). CDR3 length: 13 amino acids. From germline, CDR1 is SQVTM and CDR2 ANQGSEA. Trimming left V 3 bases short and J 2 bases short, with 10 bases between. The CDR3 reads CSVDSGGNYGYTF. CDR3 DNA: TGCAGCGTTGATTCGGGGGGCAACTATGGCTACACCTTC.

This rearrangement joins TRBV6-5 to TRBJ1-6; D not resolved. V was shortened by 5 bases and J by 4 bases, with 12 bases between the two germline ends. CDR1 and CDR2 (germline): MNHEY, SVGAGI. The CDR3 has 15 residues. The CDR3, as DNA: TGTGCCAGCAGTCCCCGTTCCTATTATAATTCACCCCTCCACTTT. Its translation is CASSPRSYYNSPLHF.

V usage is TRBV28 and J usage is TRBJ2-7; D perhaps matches TRBD2 (6 bases). V was shortened by 2 bases and J by 3 bases, with 11 bases between the two germline ends. The CDR3 is made up of 14 amino acids. Per germline, CDR1 MDHEN and CDR2 SYDVKM. CDR3 DNA sequence: TGTGCCAGCAGTTTACTGCGGGGTAACTACGAGCAGTACTTC. Protein sequence: CASSLLRGNYEQYF. Full variable domain (outside the CDR3, taken from reference TRBV28 and TRBJ2-7): DVKVTQSSRYLVKRTGEKVFLECVQDMDHENMFWYRQDPGLGLRLIYFSYDVKMKEKGDIPEGYSVSREKKERFSLILESASTNQTSMYLCASSLLRGNYEQYFGPGTRLTVT.

V usage is TRBV19 and J usage is TRBJ1-4, with 7 bases matching TRBD1. CDR1 and CDR2 from the germline V gene are LNHDA and SQIVND (reference sequence). CDR3 length: 15 amino acids. J was trimmed by 0 bases and V by 6 bases; bases with no gene match: 4. The CDR3 loop reads CASRDRQSTNEKLFF. The CDR3 region has the DNA TGTGCCAGTAGGGACAGGCAATCAACTAATGAAAAACTGTTTTTT.

The genes are TRBV21-1 and TRBJ1-5; the table's TRBD1 call for D was not verified on the DNA. TRBV21-1 is shown as a pseudogene. The CDR3 consists of 15 residues. DNA for the CDR3: TGTGCCAGCAGCAAAGACGGGACAGGGTGTCAGCCCCAGCATTTT. This sequence encodes CASSKDGTGCQPQHF.

This chain connects TRBV19 to TRBJ1-2, with D unclear. The CDR3 runs 13 residues. Trimming stripped 5 bases from V and 7 bases from J, with 14 bases between. In germline, CDR1 is LNHDA, CDR2 SQIVND (reference sequence). The CDR3 DNA reads as TGTGCCAGTAGTCCAGTCACGGAGAGTGGCTACACCTTC. Its protein is CASSPVTESGYTF.

The chain is built from TRBV27 and TRBJ2-3; no clear D gene. Germline CDR1 is MNHEY and CDR2 is SMNVEV (reference sequence). The CDR3 spans 14 residues. V lost 3 bases, J lost 3 bases, and 10 bases lay in between. This CDR3 is CASSLSRTTDTQYF. DNA of the CDR3: TGTGCCAGCAGTTTGAGTCGAACTACAGATACGCAGTATTTT.

The chain links TRBV4-1 to TRBJ1-4; unclear D gene. Germline lookup yields CDR1 MGHRA and CDR2 YSYEKL. With 0 bases removed from V and 4 bases from J, the gap between germline ends came to 12 bases. The CDR3 runs 16 residues. Written as DNA, the CDR3 is TGCGCCAGCAGCCAAGATTCCGGGCGGGGTAATGAAAAACTGTTTTTT. Translating gives CASSQDSGRGNEKLFF.

This sequence joins TRBV27 and TRBJ2-7; 10 bases agree with TRBD1. The CDR3 is 16 residues long. Germline V gene sequence: CDR1 MNHEY, CDR2 SMNVEV (reference sequence). With V trimmed by 5 bases and J by 0 bases, 7 bases remained unmatched. This CDR3 reads CASSIGGTGVSYEQYF. The CDR3 DNA follows: TGTGCCAGCAGTATAGGCGGGACAGGGGTCTCCTACGAGCAGTACTTC.

Concerning this clone itself: Sequence at one end of the junction differs from germline and may be a read error. This chain links TRBV7-9 with TRBJ1-5; no definite D call. CDR1 is SEHNR and CDR2 is FQNEAQ in the germline V gene (reference sequence). This CDR3 is built from 14 residues. The CDR3: CSSSLGYSNQPQHF. As DNA, the CDR3 is TGTTCCAGCAGCTTAGGCTATAGCAATCAGCCCCAGCATTTT. The full variable domain, with the rest looked up from reference TRBV7-9 and TRBJ1-5, is DTGVSQNPRHKITKRGQNVTFRCDPISEHNRLYWYRQTLGQGPEFLTYFQNEAQLEKSRLLSDRFSAERPKGSFSTLEIQRTEQGDSAMYLCSSSLGYSNQPQHFGDGTRLSIL.

The CDR3 sequence is CASSVMAGYEQYF. CDR3 sequence (DNA): TGTGCCAGCAGCGTGATGGCAGGCTACGAGCAGTACTTC. The V and J genes are TRBV9 and TRBJ2-7, with D hard to call. V lost 2 bases to trimming and J lost 3 bases, with 9 bases between them. Germline CDR1 and CDR2: SGDLS and YYNGEE. The CDR3 runs 13 residues.